The 4 T cell receptor beta chains below were found in one sample sequenced in a study of post-analysis software for immune sequencing data. These receptors' targets are unknown. The TCR beta cDNA libraries carried unique molecular identifiers. Each CDR3 protein gets one entry after TCRdb re-called the PCR reads with MiXCR. The sample lists roughly 430,000 distinct CDR3 sequences, roughly 38% occurring once. Study observations and caveats: When patients were compared with controls, 4 or 5 TRBV segments were more frequent, TRBV5-6, TRBV5-1 and TRBV20-1 among them.

The sequenced sample consisted of blood. These receptors were collected from a girl aged 2 to 9 with multiple sclerosis.

This clonotype was observed a handful of times. The rearrangement uses TRBV12-3 or TRBV12-4 and TRBJ2-1; TRBD2 matches 7 bases. This CDR3 region has 12 residues. The junction had 9 bases not matched to a gene; V was cut back by 4 bases and J by 15 bases. CDR3 protein: CASSWGGSGLFF. For the CDR3, the DNA is TGTGCCAGCAGTTGGGGGGGGAGCGGCTTGTTCTTC.

The table lists this clonotype with a count of one. The chain joins TRBV4-1 to TRBJ1-5, with D perhaps matching TRBD1 (5 bases). Trimming removed 1 base from V and 5 bases from J, with 15 bases in between. The CDR3 length is 16 residues. The germline CDR1 and CDR2 sequences are MGHRA and YSYEKL. This CDR3 is CASSQVYPGPDQPQHF. The CDR3 DNA follows: TGCGCCAGCAGCCAAGTGTATCCGGGGCCGGATCAGCCCCAGCATTTT.

The chain carries TRBV20-1 and TRBJ2-2, with no clear D. There are 12 residues in the CDR3. The V and J ends lost 1 base and 4 bases respectively, with 4 bases between them. Germline CDR1 DFQATT, CDR2 SNEGSKA (reference sequence). The CDR3: CSARAGTGELFF. The DNA for the CDR3 is TGCAGTGCTAGAGCCGGCACCGGGGAGCTGTTTTTT.

The V call is TRBV6-5, the J call TRBJ1-2, with TRBD1 matching 8 bases. Germline trimming cut 2 bases from V and 8 bases from J; bases unmatched to any gene: 4. This CDR3 spans 13 amino acids. Germline lookup yields CDR1 MNHEY and CDR2 SVGAGI. For the CDR3, the DNA is TGTGCCAGCAGTTACGGCGACAGGGGAGGCTACACCTTC. Amino acid sequence: CASSYGDRGGYTF.